One sample yielded the 32 T cell receptor beta chains listed below, sequenced in a study of CD8 T cells in Susac syndrome. With random hexamers, 0.5 to 1 ug RNA was reverse transcribed. TCRdb independently ran MiXCR on the immunoSEQ multiplex PCR reads; one entry per CDR3 protein. The sample consists of hundreds of thousands of distinct CDR3 sequences, 94% of them appearing once. The specimen was CD4+ T cells from PBMCs. Every receptor here comes from a human donor with Susac syndrome.

This chain uses TRBV6-5 with TRBJ1-6; D is possibly TRBD1 (6 bases). The V end lost 2 bases, the J end lost 8 bases, and 10 bases lay between the germline ends. Germline assignment: CDR1 MNHEY and CDR2 SVGAGI. CDR3 length: 14 amino acids. CDR3 nucleotide sequence: TGTGCCAGCAGTTACGAGGACAGAGATTCACCCCTCCACTTT. Its protein is CASSYEDRDSPLHF.

The chain combines TRBV10-3 with TRBJ1-4; D gene unclear. V lost 10 bases and J lost 7, with 19 bases in between. Germline CDR1 is ENHRY and CDR2 is SYGVKD. There are 14 residues in the CDR3. The CDR3 nucleotides are TGTGCCACCTCAACACCCCACGGGAGTGAAAAACTGTTTTTT. Its translation is CATSTPHGSEKLFF.

The V and J genes are TRBV19 and TRBJ2-3; 7 positions agree with TRBD1. J was trimmed by 8 bases and V by 3 bases; bases with no gene match: 11. This CDR3 is built from 15 residues. Germline V gene data show CDR1 as LNHDA and CDR2 as SQIVND (reference sequence). The CDR3 region is CASSIRDSQGVTQYF. In DNA form, the CDR3 reads TGTGCCAGTAGTATCCGGGACAGCCAGGGGGTTACGCAGTATTTT.

The CDR3 DNA reads TGTGCCAGCAGCCAGGGACAGAAGGAGACCCAGTACTTC. As protein: CASSQGQKETQYF. The rearrangement uses TRBV12-3 or TRBV12-4 and TRBJ2-5, with 7 bases fitting TRBD1. This CDR3 spans 13 amino acids. Trimming took 6 bases from V and 5 from J; bases not matched to a gene: 6.

V gene TRBV7-9 combines with J gene TRBJ2-1, with TRBD2 identical over 8 bases. J was trimmed by 6 bases and V by 5 bases; bases with no gene match: 9. The CDR3 has 15 residues. Germline CDR1 and CDR2: SEHNR and FQNEAQ (reference sequence). In DNA form, the CDR3 reads TGTGCCAGCAGCCCCCTGGCGGGGGGAATCAATGAGCAGTTCTTC. Amino acid sequence: CASSPLAGGINEQFF.

The rearrangement links TRBV19 to TRBJ1-1; no clear D. Germline V gives CDR1 LNHDA, CDR2 SQIVND (reference sequence). The CDR3 sequence is 15 residues long. Trimming shortened V by 7 bases and J by 4 bases, and 19 bases separated the two germline ends. The CDR3 loop reads CASTLPRVGGTEAFF. For the CDR3, the DNA is TGTGCCAGTACCCTACCCCGGGTGGGTGGCACTGAAGCTTTCTTT.

The gene calls are TRBV6-2 or TRBV6-3 and TRBJ1-1, with D perhaps matching TRBD1 (6 bases). Germline values: CDR1 MNHEY, CDR2 SVGEGT. V shed 5 bases and J shed 0 bases, with 22 bases lying between them. This CDR3 contains 18 residues. The CDR3 nucleotides are TGTGCCAGCAGTACGACCCTACAGGGCACCCGGATGAACACTGAAGCTTTCTTT. Amino acid sequence: CASSTTLQGTRMNTEAFF.

This chain uses TRBV6-2 or TRBV6-3 with TRBJ2-3; 10 bases agree with TRBD2. The CDR3 runs 15 residues. Trimming cost V 6 bases and J 5 bases; bases outside gene matches: 8. From germline, CDR1 is MNHEY and CDR2 SVGEGT. The DNA of the CDR3 is TGTGCCAGCAGATTTAGCGGGGGGCAGGGAGATACGCAGTATTTT. Residues: CASRFSGGQGDTQYF.

In nucleotides, the CDR3 is TGCGCCAGCAGCCGCGAATACAACGAGCAGTACTTC. Protein sequence: CASSREYNEQYF. This chain connects TRBV5-1 to TRBJ2-7; D gene unclear. V was clipped by 4 bases and J by 5 bases, with 10 bases between them. The CDR3 has 12 amino acids. Germline loops: CDR1 SGHRS, CDR2 YFSETQ.

The rearrangement uses TRBV28 and TRBJ2-5; 11 positions agree with TRBD1. Per the germline V gene, CDR1 is MDHEN and CDR2 is SYDVKM. CDR3 size: 15 residues. The V and J ends lost 6 bases and 3 bases, in that order; junction bases with no gene match: 6. The CDR3 reads CASSGWTGGEETQYF. As DNA, the CDR3 is TGTGCCAGCAGCGGGTGGACAGGGGGCGAAGAGACCCAGTACTTC.

The chain has TRBV3-1 and TRBJ1-1, with 9 bases aligning to TRBD1. The CDR3 spans 12 residues. CDR1 and CDR2 (germline): LGHDT, YNNKEL (reference sequence). With 8 bases clipped from V and 5 bases from J, the junction kept 3 bases outside the gene matches. The CDR3 protein is CASGQGYTEAFF. DNA of the CDR3: TGTGCCAGCGGACAGGGGTATACTGAAGCTTTCTTT. Supplemented by reference TRBV3-1 and TRBJ1-1, the full variable domain reads DTAVSQTPKYLVTQMGNDKSIKCEQNLGHDTMYWYKQDSKKFLKIMFSYNNKELIINETVPNRFSPKSPDKAHLNLHINSLELGDSAVYFCASGQGYTEAFFGQGTRLTVV.

V is TRBV7-2 and J is TRBJ2-5; 7 positions agree with TRBD1. From germline, CDR1 is SGHTA and CDR2 FQGNSA. This CDR3 has 14 residues. Losses at the gene ends were 3 bases for V and 3 bases for J; bases not matched to a gene: 4. CDR3 in DNA: TGTGCCAGCAGCTTCCCCGACAGGGAAGAGACCCAGTACTTC. Residues: CASSFPDREETQYF. Together with reference TRBV7-2 and TRBJ2-5, the CDR3 gives the full variable domain: GAGVSQSPSNKVTEKGKDVELRCDPISGHTALYWYRQSLGQGLEFLIYFQGNSAPDKSGLPSDRFSAERTGGSVSTLTIQRTQQEDSAVYLCASSFPDREETQYFGPGTRLLVL.

The table lists this clonotype with a count of one. The rearrangement links TRBV2 to TRBJ1-5, with D uncertain. The V end was cut by 0 bases, the J end by 11 bases, with 11 bases between. The CDR3 is 13 amino acids. Germline V lookup: CDR1 SNHLY, CDR2 FYNNEI. The CDR3 sequence is CASSEAQNGSQHF. In nucleotides, the CDR3 is TGTGCCAGCAGTGAAGCCCAAAACGGGTCCCAGCATTTT.

The genes are TRBV6-5 and TRBJ1-3, with 7 bases identical to TRBD1. This CDR3 is 14 amino acids long. Germline-derived CDR1 and CDR2 are MNHEY and SVGAGI. Trimming took 6 bases from V and 4 from J; bases not matched to a gene: 6. CDR3 loop: CASSQGGSGNTIYF. The CDR3 nucleotides are TGTGCCAGCAGCCAAGGGGGCTCCGGAAACACCATATATTTT.

The V gene is TRBV27, the J gene TRBJ2-3; TRBD2 aligns across 11 bases. Germline CDR1 and CDR2: MNHEY and SMNVEV (reference sequence). There are 15 residues in the CDR3. V shed 6 bases, J shed 4 bases, and the junction held 6 bases outside the gene matches. In DNA, the CDR3 is TGTGCCAGCAGGATAGCGGGGGGGCGCTCAGATACGCAGTATTTT. Protein product: CASRIAGGRSDTQYF.

The rearrangement joins TRBV20-1 to TRBJ1-2, with 7 bases lining up with TRBD1. V shed 6 bases, J shed 4 bases, and the junction held 5 bases outside the gene matches. The germline V gene has CDR1 DFQATT and CDR2 SNEGSKA (reference sequence). The CDR3 is 12 amino acids. The CDR3 sequence: CSAPRGGYGYTF. The CDR3 DNA follows: TGCAGTGCACCCAGGGGGGGCTATGGCTACACCTTC.

The genes are TRBV20-1 and TRBJ2-1; perhaps TRBD1 as D (5 bases). V was clipped by 0 bases and J by 2 bases, with 17 bases between them. Germline V lookup: CDR1 DFQATT, CDR2 SNEGSKA (reference sequence). This CDR3 has 17 residues. The CDR3 here is CSARDRKLAGTYNEQFF. The DNA for the CDR3 is TGCAGTGCTAGAGATCGGAAGTTGGCAGGGACCTACAATGAGCAGTTCTTC.

This clonotype has a single count. The chain is built from TRBV3-1 and TRBJ1-6; 7 bases line up with TRBD1. CDR1 is LGHDT and CDR2 is YNNKEL in the germline V gene (reference sequence). CDR3 size: 14 residues. The J segment lost 8 bases and the V segment lost 5 bases, leaving 6 bases of the junction unmatched. The CDR3 nucleotides read TGTGCCAGCAGCAAACAGGGGTTTGATTCACCCCTCCACTTT. The encoded protein is CASSKQGFDSPLHF.

The chain employs TRBV5-6 and TRBJ1-2; perhaps TRBD1 as D (6 bases). Trimming removed 1 base at V and 4 bases at J, with 17 bases between. CDR3 length: 16 residues. Germline V CDR1 and CDR2: SGHDT, YYEEEE. The CDR3 sequence is CASSLFAGAEGYGYTF. CDR3 nucleotides: TGTGCCAGCAGCTTGTTTGCGGGGGCCGAGGGCTATGGCTACACCTTC.

The CDR3 nucleotides are TGCAGTGCTAGAGGGGACAGACACAATGAGCAGTTCTTC. Amino acids: CSARGDRHNEQFF. The chain links TRBV20-1 to TRBJ2-1; 7 bases fit TRBD1. Germline-derived CDR1 and CDR2 are DFQATT and SNEGSKA (reference sequence). J gave up 5 bases and V 1 base, and 2 bases lay outside the gene matches. This CDR3 has 13 amino acids.

The chain has TRBV30 and TRBJ2-4; D call uncertain. Trimming pared 3 bases from V and 0 bases from J, leaving 9 bases between. The CDR3 is 14 amino acids. Germline V gene data show CDR1 as GTSNPN and CDR2 as SVGIG (reference sequence). CDR3 residues: CAWRAPLAKNIQYF. In DNA, the CDR3 is TGTGCCTGGAGAGCACCACTAGCCAAAAACATTCAGTACTTC.

The chain joins TRBV30 to TRBJ2-5; D uncertain. The CDR3 has 12 residues. Germline CDR1 GTSNPN, CDR2 SVGIG (reference sequence). V dropped 2 bases and J dropped 2 bases, with 6 bases sitting between them. CDR3 in amino acids: CAWSLGQETQYF. The CDR3 nucleotides read TGTGCCTGGAGTTTAGGGCAAGAGACCCAGTACTTC.

The rearrangement joins TRBV9 to TRBJ2-5; TRBD2 matches 8 bases. The CDR3 runs 13 residues. From germline, CDR1 is SGDLS and CDR2 YYNGEE. V lost 4 bases and J lost 5; bases outside the gene matches: 4. As DNA, the CDR3 is TGTGCCAGCAGCCGACCTAGCGGGGAGACCCAGTACTTC. Amino acid sequence: CASSRPSGETQYF.

This sequence joins TRBV5-1 and TRBJ2-5; 7 positions match TRBD1. CDR1 and CDR2 (germline): SGHRS, YFSETQ. The CDR3 consists of 14 residues. Unmatched junction bases numbered 6, after V lost 5 bases and J lost 2 bases. The CDR3 coding sequence is TGCGCCAGCAGTTCCAGACAGGGACAAGAGACCCAGTACTTC. Encoded protein: CASSSRQGQETQYF.

This chain links TRBV4-2 with TRBJ1-1; a possible D gene is TRBD1 (6 bases). Deletions cut 0 bases from V and 9 bases from J, with 26 bases between. The CDR3 loop spans 18 amino acids. CDR1 and CDR2 from the germline V gene are LGHNA and YNFKEQ. The CDR3 loop reads CASSQDSGGGGTLAKAFF. The DNA of the CDR3 is TGTGCCAGCAGCCAAGATAGTGGAGGGGGTGGGACACTTGCAAAAGCTTTCTTT.

The chain is built from TRBV11-2 and TRBJ2-7, with D unclear. Germline V lookup: CDR1 SGHAT, CDR2 FQNNGV. Deletions cut 5 bases from V and 9 bases from J, with 17 bases between. CDR3 length: 13 amino acids. CDR3 in amino acids: CASSPRAANGQYF. The CDR3 coding sequence is TGTGCCAGCAGCCCAAGGGCCGCGAACGGGCAGTACTTC.

This clonotype occurred once. This chain links TRBV11-3 with TRBJ1-1; 8 bases are shared with TRBD1. The germline CDR1 and CDR2 sequences are SGHNT and YENEEA. The length of the CDR3 is 13 residues. V was clipped by 10 bases and J by 4 bases; unmatched bases: 8. CDR3 coding DNA: TGTGCCACCCAAAGGACAGGGACCACTGAAGCTTTCTTT. Translating it yields CATQRTGTTEAFF. The variable domain in full, completed from reference TRBV11-3 and TRBJ1-1, reads EAGVVQSPRYKIIEKKQPVAFWCNPISGHNTLYWYLQNLGQGPELLIRYENEEAVDDSQLPKDRFSAERLKGVDSTLKIQPAELGDSAVYLCATQRTGTTEAFFGQGTRLTVV.

The CDR3 reads CASILAGRTDTQYF. CDR3 DNA sequence: TGTGCCAGCATACTAGCGGGACGCACAGATACGCAGTATTTT. The chain carries TRBV7-9 and TRBJ2-3; 10 nucleotides line up with TRBD2. Germline values: CDR1 SEHNR, CDR2 FQNEAQ (reference sequence). The CDR3 is made up of 14 amino acids. The V segment lost 7 bases and the J segment 1 base; nucleotides outside the gene matches: 2.

This clonotype was recorded only once. The V call is TRBV29-1, the J call TRBJ1-2; D not resolved. Trimming took 5 bases from V and 4 from J, leaving 8 bases between them. The CDR3 spans 11 residues. The germline V gene has CDR1 SQVTM and CDR2 ANQGSEA. The CDR3 DNA reads TGCAGCGTTTCCGCGGGCTATGGCTACACCTTC. This codes for CSVSAGYGYTF.

The chain links TRBV25-1 to TRBJ2-6, with TRBD1 identical over 7 bases. Germline V gene sequence: CDR1 MGHDK, CDR2 SYGVNS. The CDR3 contains 17 residues. V shed 5 bases, J shed 3 bases, and the junction held 10 bases outside the gene matches. The CDR3 is CASSKRGPTNGANVLTF. Written as DNA, the CDR3 is TGTGCCAGCAGTAAAAGGGGGCCTACTAATGGGGCCAACGTCCTGACTTTC.

The chain combines TRBV19 with TRBJ2-7, with a tentative D call TRBD1 (5 bases). CDR3 length: 15 amino acids. The V end was cut by 5 bases, the J end by 0 bases, with 14 bases between. Germline loops: CDR1 LNHDA, CDR2 SQIVND (reference sequence). DNA of the CDR3: TGTGCCAGTAGTCCAAAGACAGTGTCCTCCTACGAGCAGTACTTC. It is translated as CASSPKTVSSYEQYF.

The sample holds one count of this clonotype. The chain joins TRBV9 to TRBJ1-1; perhaps TRBD1 as D (5 bases). CDR1 is SGDLS, CDR2 YYNGEE, per germline. The CDR3 length is 15 residues. The V gene lost 2 bases and the J gene lost 3 bases, with 14 bases spanning the gap. The CDR3 nucleotides are TGTGCCAGCAGCGTGGAGGCCGAACAGGACACTGAAGCTTTCTTT. Its protein is CASSVEAEQDTEAFF.